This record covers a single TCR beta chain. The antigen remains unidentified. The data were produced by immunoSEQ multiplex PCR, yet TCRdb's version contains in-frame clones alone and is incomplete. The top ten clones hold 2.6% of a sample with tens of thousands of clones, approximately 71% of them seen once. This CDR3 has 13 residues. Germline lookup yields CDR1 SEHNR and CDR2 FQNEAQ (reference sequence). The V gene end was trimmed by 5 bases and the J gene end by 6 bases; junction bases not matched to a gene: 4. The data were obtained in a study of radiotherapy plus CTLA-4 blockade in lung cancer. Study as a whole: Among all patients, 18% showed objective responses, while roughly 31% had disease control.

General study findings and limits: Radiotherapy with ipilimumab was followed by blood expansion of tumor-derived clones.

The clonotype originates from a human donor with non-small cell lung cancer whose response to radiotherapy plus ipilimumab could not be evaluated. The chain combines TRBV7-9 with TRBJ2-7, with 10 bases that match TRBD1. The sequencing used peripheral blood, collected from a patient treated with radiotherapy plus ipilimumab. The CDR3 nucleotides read TGTGCCAGCAGCCCTGGGACAGGGGCCGAGCAGTACTTC. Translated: CASSPGTGAEQYF.